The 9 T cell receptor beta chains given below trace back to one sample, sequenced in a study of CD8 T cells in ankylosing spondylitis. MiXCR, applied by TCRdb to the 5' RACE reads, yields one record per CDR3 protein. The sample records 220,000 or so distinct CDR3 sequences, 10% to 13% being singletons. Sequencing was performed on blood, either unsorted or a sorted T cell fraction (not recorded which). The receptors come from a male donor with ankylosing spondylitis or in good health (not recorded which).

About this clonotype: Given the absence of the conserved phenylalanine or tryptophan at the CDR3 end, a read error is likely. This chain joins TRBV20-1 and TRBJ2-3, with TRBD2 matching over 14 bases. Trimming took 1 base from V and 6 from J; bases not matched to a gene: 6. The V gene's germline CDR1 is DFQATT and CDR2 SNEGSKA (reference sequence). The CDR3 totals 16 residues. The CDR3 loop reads CSARVRLAGGLDTQYL. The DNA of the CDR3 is TGCAGTGCTAGAGTCAGACTAGCGGGGGGGCTGGATACGCAGTATTTA.

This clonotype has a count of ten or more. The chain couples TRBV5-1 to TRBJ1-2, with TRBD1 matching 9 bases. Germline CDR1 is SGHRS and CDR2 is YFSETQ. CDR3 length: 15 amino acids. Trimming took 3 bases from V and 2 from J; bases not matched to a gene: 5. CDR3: CASSYPGQGNYGYTF. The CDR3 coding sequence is TGCGCCAGCAGCTACCCCGGACAGGGGAACTATGGCTACACCTTC.

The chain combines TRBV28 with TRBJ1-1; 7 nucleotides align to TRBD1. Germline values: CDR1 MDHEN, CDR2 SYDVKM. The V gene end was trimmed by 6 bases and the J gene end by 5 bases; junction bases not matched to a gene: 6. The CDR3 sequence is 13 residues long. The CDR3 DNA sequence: TGTGCCAGCAGCGACAGGGAGGGGACTGAAGCTTTCTTT. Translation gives CASSDREGTEAFF.

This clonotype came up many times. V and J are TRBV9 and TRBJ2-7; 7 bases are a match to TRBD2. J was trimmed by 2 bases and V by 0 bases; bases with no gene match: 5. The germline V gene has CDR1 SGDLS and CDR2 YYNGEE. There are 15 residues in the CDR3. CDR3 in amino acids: CASSVAGAGAYEQYF. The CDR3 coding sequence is TGTGCCAGCAGCGTAGCTGGGGCGGGGGCCTACGAGCAGTACTTC.

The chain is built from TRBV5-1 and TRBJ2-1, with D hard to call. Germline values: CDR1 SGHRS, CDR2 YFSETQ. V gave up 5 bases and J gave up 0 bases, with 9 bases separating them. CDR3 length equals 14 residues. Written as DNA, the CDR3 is TGCGCCAGCAGTGTACAGAGCTCCTACAATGAGCAGTTCTTC. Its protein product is CASSVQSSYNEQFF.

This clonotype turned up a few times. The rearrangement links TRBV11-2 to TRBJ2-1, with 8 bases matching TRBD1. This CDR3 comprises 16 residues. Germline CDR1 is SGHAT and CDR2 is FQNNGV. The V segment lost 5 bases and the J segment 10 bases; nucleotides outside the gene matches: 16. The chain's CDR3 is CASSLAYVAGGGEQFF. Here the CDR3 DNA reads TGTGCCAGCAGCCTCGCGTACGTGGCAGGGGGCGGAGAGCAGTTCTTC.

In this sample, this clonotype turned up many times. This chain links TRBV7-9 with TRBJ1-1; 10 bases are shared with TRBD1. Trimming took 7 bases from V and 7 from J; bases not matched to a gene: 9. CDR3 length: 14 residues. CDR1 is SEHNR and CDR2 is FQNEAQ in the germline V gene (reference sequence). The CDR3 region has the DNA TGTGCCAGCACCCCCGGACAGGGGGTTAATGAAGCTTTCTTT. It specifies CASTPGQGVNEAFF. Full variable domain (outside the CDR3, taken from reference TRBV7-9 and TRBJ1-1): DTGVSQNPRHKITKRGQNVTFRCDPISEHNRLYWYRQTLGQGPEFLTYFQNEAQLEKSRLLSDRFSAERPKGSFSTLEIQRTEQGDSAMYLCASTPGQGVNEAFFGQGTRLTVV.

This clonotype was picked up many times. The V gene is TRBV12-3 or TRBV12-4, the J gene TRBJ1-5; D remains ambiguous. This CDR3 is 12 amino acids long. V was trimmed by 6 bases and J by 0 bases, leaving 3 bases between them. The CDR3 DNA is TGTGCCAGCAGGAATAGCAATCAGCCCCAGCATTTT. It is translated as CASRNSNQPQHF.

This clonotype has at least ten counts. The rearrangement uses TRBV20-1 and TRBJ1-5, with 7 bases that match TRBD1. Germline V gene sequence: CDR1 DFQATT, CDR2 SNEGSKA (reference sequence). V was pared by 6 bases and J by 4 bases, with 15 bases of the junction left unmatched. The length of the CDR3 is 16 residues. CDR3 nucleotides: TGCAGTGCCGACAGGGAGAAGATTTCAGGGAATCAGCCCCAGCATTTT. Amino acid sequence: CSADREKISGNQPQHF.